The clone carrying this T cell receptor beta chain was seen repeatedly, ten times or more. Its antigen remains unknown. CDR1 is KGHDR and CDR2 is SFDVKD in the germline V gene. The length of the CDR3 is 14 residues. V gave up 7 bases and J gave up 6 bases; unmatched junction bases: 6. Molecular-barcoded quantitative 5'-RACE produced these TCR beta libraries. TCRdb used MiXCR to reprocess the 5' RACE reads, holding one entry per CDR3 protein. The sample includes about 240,000 distinct CDR3 sequences, 9.5% to 12% of them seen just once. These data come from a study of CD8 T cells in ankylosing spondylitis. Study-level findings and limits: Disease-linked clones bore a CD8+ phenotype, appearing relatively rarely in peripheral blood. Characteristic of ankylosing spondylitis blood, it appeared, was a TCR beta motif comprising about eight highly homologous variants.

Sequenced sample: blood, either unsorted or a sorted T cell fraction (not recorded which). This TCR derives from a male donor with ankylosing spondylitis or in good health (not recorded which). The chain couples TRBV24-1 to TRBJ2-3; the match to TRBD2 covers 10 bases. DNA for the CDR3: TGTGCCACCAGCCCCGGGACTAGCGTGGATACGCAGTATTTT. Protein product: CATSPGTSVDTQYF.